This TCR beta chain came from a study of blood T cell repertoires in COVID-19. Study-wide background: Sample material is recorded as cDNA or gDNA derived from T cells, B-cell-depleted T cells, or PBMCs.

Exposed participants came across a COVID-19 case within 2 weeks before study entry. In its sample, this clone was seen many times. Germline CDR1 is SGHTA and CDR2 is FQGTGA. V dropped 5 bases and J dropped 4 bases, with 13 bases sitting between them. The CDR3 has 14 amino acids. Per the original data handling: The authors estimated nucleated cell counts from reference gene primer amplification. The repertoire was sequenced with immunoSEQ multiplex PCR; TCRdb's copy has only in-frame clones and lacks some. V and J calls plus clone size are reproduced from that table; the DNA served to infer D and trimming. There are about 180,000 clones in the sample; roughly three quarters occur only once, and approximately 15% lies in the top ten.

The sample was PBMCs or T cells enriched from blood (not recorded which). The gene calls are TRBV7-3 and TRBJ2-3; no reliable D call. This receptor was obtained from a man aged 60 to 69 who had been exposed to COVID-19. The CDR3 loop reads CASSPTAGADTQYF. The CDR3 nucleotides are TGTGCCAGCAGCCCTACCGCAGGTGCAGATACGCAGTATTTT.